This is a list of T cell receptor beta chains from one sample in a study of CD8 T cells in Susac syndrome. TCRdb independently ran MiXCR on the immunoSEQ multiplex PCR reads; one entry per CDR3 protein. The sample holds 100,000 or so distinct CDR3 sequences, around 90% seen once. Material for sequencing was CD4+ T cells from PBMCs. The receptors shown here come from a human donor in good health. The CDR3 runs from the conserved cysteine through the conserved F or W. The D gene is left open where the match is weak. Some rows mark clone size as missing; the rest say once, few, many or name a class of expanded clone.

TRBJ2-7	once	-	TRBV6-5	TGTGCCAGCCGCCTCGCTTGGGCCAGGGACGAGCAGTACTTC	CASRLAWARDEQYF
TRBJ1-5	-	-	TRBV6-5	TGTGCCAGCAGTTACTCTCACCGGGACCGATACAATCAGCCCCAGCATTTT	CASSYSHRDRYNQPQHF
TRBJ1-1	-	-	TRBV7-2	TGTGCCAGCAGCCCACCCCCCCCTGTCCTCGGTGCTTTCTTT	CASSPPPPVLGAFF
TRBJ2-7	-	TRBD2	TRBV5-4	TGTGCCAGCAGCTCTGTGACTAGCGGGAGGCGAAGCCTAAGCGAGCAGTACTTC	CASSSVTSGRRSLSEQYF
TRBJ2-5	-	TRBD2	TRBV5-4	TGTGCCACTTCGCAGACTAGCGGCAAAGAGACCCAGTACTTC	CATSQTSGKETQYF
TRBJ2-2	-	TRBD2	TRBV6-1	TGTGCCAGCCATCCTCTCAGCGGGGCCATCCGCAACGGGGAGCTGTTTTTT	CASHPLSGAIRNGELFF
TRBJ2-1	-	-	TRBV2	TGTGCCAGCAGTGGCGGCGTGAATGAGCAGTTCTTC	CASSGGVNEQFF
TRBJ1-2	-	-	TRBV3-1	TGTGCCAGCAGCCCGCCACAGAGTTTTAGCTATGGCTACACCTTC	CASSPPQSFSYGYTF
TRBJ2-7	once	-	TRBV19	TGTGCCAGTAGTGCCGAGGGGGGAGGCCTATCCTACGAGCAGTACTTC	CASSAEGGGLSYEQYF
TRBJ2-7	few	TRBD1	TRBV29-1	TGCAGCGCCGGGACAGGGTCACCCTACGAGCAGTACTTC	CSAGTGSPYEQYF
TRBJ1-1	-	TRBD1	TRBV6-5	TGTGCCAGCAGGAGGACAGGGTTTAGAGCTTTCTTT	CASRRTGFRAFF
TRBJ2-5	-	TRBD2	TRBV7-8	TGTGCCAGCAGCCTTAGCGGGAGGTGGGAGACCCAGTACTTC	CASSLSGRWETQYF
TRBJ2-3	-	TRBD1	TRBV5-1	TGCGCCAGCAGCTTGAAGGACAGGAAAACCGATACGCAGTATTTT	CASSLKDRKTDTQYF
TRBJ2-5	-	-	TRBV3-1	TGTGCCAGCATAAGCCCGGGCGGCGAGACCCAGTACTTC	CASISPGGETQYF
TRBJ2-5	-	-	TRBV7-2	TGTGCCAGCAGCAGACAGCCCGGGGGTATAGAGACCCAGTACTTC	CASSRQPGGIETQYF
TRBJ1-6	-	-	TRBV12-3/TRBV12-4	TGTGCCAGCAGTATCAACTTGCAACGGACCCTCCACTTT	CASSINLQRTLHF
TRBJ2-7	-	-	TRBV14	TGTGCCAGCAGGACAGACACTAGCCCAAGGGGCGAGCAGTACTTC	CASRTDTSPRGEQYF
TRBJ2-4	-	-	TRBV7-2	TGTGCCAGCAGCCTCTCGGCAGGTCAAAACATTCAGTACTTC	CASSLSAGQNIQYF
TRBJ2-7	-	-	TRBV7-8	TGTGCCAACAGCCCAACCTACGAGCAGTACTTC	CANSPTYEQYF
TRBJ2-7	-	-	TRBV9	TGTGCCAGCAGCGTAGGAGGGTCCTACGAGCAGTACTTC	CASSVGGSYEQYF
TRBJ2-4	-	TRBD2	TRBV3-1	TGTGCCAGCACCCCTAGCGGGATGAACATTCAGTACTTC	CASTPSGMNIQYF
TRBJ2-1	once	TRBD2	TRBV4-2	TGTGCCAGCAGCCAAGATCCTTCCAAACTAGCGGGAGCCCGCAATGAGCAGTTCTTC	CASSQDPSKLAGARNEQFF
TRBJ1-1	-	-	TRBV18	TGTGCCAGCTCACCACAGAATCGGGACACTGAAGCTTTCTTT	CASSPQNRDTEAFF
TRBJ1-2	-	-	TRBV7-2	TGTGCCAGCAGCTTAAAGAGCTCTAACTATGGCTACACCTTC	CASSLKSSNYGYTF
TRBJ2-7	-	-	TRBV2	TGTGCCAGCAGTGAGTACAGGGCAAGTGAGCAGTACTTC	CASSEYRASEQYF
TRBJ2-1	-	TRBD1	TRBV9	TGTGCCAGCAGCGTAGGGGGACAGGTTCGAAATGAGCAGTTCTTC	CASSVGGQVRNEQFF
TRBJ2-2	-	-	TRBV7-3	TGTGCCAGCAGCTTGACTTCTACCGGGGAGCTGTTTTTT	CASSLTSTGELFF
TRBJ2-3	-	TRBD1	TRBV18	TGTGCCAGCTCACCAGAAATTGACAGGGCCCCAGATACGCAGTATTTT	CASSPEIDRAPDTQYF
TRBJ2-1	-	TRBD2	TRBV5-1	TGCGCCAGCAGCTTGGTTAGCGGGGCCTACAATGAGCAGTTCTTC	CASSLVSGAYNEQFF
TRBJ2-3	few	-	TRBV18	TGTGCCAGCTCACCTGGGGGCGCAGATACGCAGTATTTT	CASSPGGADTQYF
TRBJ2-3	-	-	TRBV11-2	TGTGCCTCGGCTAGGTTGGGAGATACGCAGTATTTT	CASARLGDTQYF
TRBJ2-2	-	TRBD1	TRBV5-1	TGCGCCAGCAGCGTTGGACAGGGGGCCACCGGGGAGCTGTTTTTT	CASSVGQGATGELFF
TRBJ1-1	once	TRBD1	TRBV7-9	TGTGCCAGCATCCAACTGACAGGGGAAGGCACTGAAGCTTTCTTT	CASIQLTGEGTEAFF
TRBJ1-1	-	-	TRBV7-8	TGTGCCAGCAGCCCTCCCGGGATTAGCACTGAAGCTTTCTTT	CASSPPGISTEAFF
TRBJ2-2	once	-	TRBV7-2	TGTGCCAGCAAAAATGTCAGGGGAGGGACCGGGGAGCTGTTTTTT	CASKNVRGGTGELFF
TRBJ1-5	-	TRBD1	TRBV12-3/TRBV12-4	TGTGCCAGCAGTTTAACAGGGGCACGGCAGCCCCAGCATTTT	CASSLTGARQPQHF
TRBJ2-2	-	-	TRBV10-3	TGTGCCATCATGAGCCCCGCGAGTACCGGGGAGCTGTTTTTT	CAIMSPASTGELFF
TRBJ1-6	-	-	TRBV20-1	TGCAGTGCTATCAGGAGCCCCAATTCACCCCTCCACTTT	CSAIRSPNSPLHF
TRBJ2-7	-	-	TRBV5-1	TGCGCCAGCAGCATGGGGACGCCGACCTACGAGCAGTACTTC	CASSMGTPTYEQYF
TRBJ1-3	-	-	TRBV18	TGTGCCAGCTCACCACTCGTGGGCAGGGTGACTGGAAACACCATATATTTT	CASSPLVGRVTGNTIYF
TRBJ2-7	-	-	TRBV20-1	TGCAGTGCCCGAAACCCAGGAGGGCACACCTACGAGCAGTACTTC	CSARNPGGHTYEQYF
TRBJ2-2	-	TRBD1	TRBV25-1	TGTGCCAGCGGGGACAGGGTGGGGGAGCTGTTTTTT	CASGDRVGELFF
TRBJ1-5	-	-	TRBV20-1	TGCAGTGCTAGAGATCGGGGCAATCAGCCCCAGCATTTT	CSARDRGNQPQHF
TRBJ2-5	-	TRBD1	TRBV14	TGTGCCAGCAGCCCCCACCGGGACAGGGGCTTCGAGACCCAGTACTTC	CASSPHRDRGFETQYF
TRBJ1-1	-	TRBD1	TRBV6-1	TGTGCCAGCCAAACGGACAGGGCGAACACTGAAGCTTTCTTT	CASQTDRANTEAFF
TRBJ2-7	-	-	TRBV6-5	TGTGCCAGCAGTTACAGGGGTATCGGCTACGAGCAGTACTTC	CASSYRGIGYEQYF
TRBJ2-7	-	-	TRBV7-9	TGTGCCAGCAGCTGGGACACCCTTTACGAGCAGTACTTC	CASSWDTLYEQYF
TRBJ2-3	-	TRBD2	TRBV13	TGTGCCAGCAGCTTACTAGCGGGCGTCACAGATACGCAGTATTTT	CASSLLAGVTDTQYF
TRBJ2-7	-	-	TRBV10-3	TGTGCCATCAGCGCAAATACGGGGTCCACCTACGAGCAGTACTTC	CAISANTGSTYEQYF
TRBJ1-4	-	TRBD1	TRBV5-6	TGTGCCAGCAGCACCGGGACAGGGGGTGTCCCTGGAGAAAAACTGTTTTTT	CASSTGTGGVPGEKLFF
TRBJ1-2	once	-	TRBV7-2	TGTGCCAGCAGCGGCATGGGGGGCATTAGCTATGGCTACACCTTC	CASSGMGGISYGYTF
TRBJ2-7	once	TRBD1	TRBV7-2	TGTGCCAGCAGCCCCGGACAGGGGGCAGGCGAGCAGTACTTC	CASSPGQGAGEQYF
TRBJ1-4	-	TRBD1	TRBV3-1	TGTGCCAGCAGACGGACCCGGGACAGGGATGAAAAACTGTTTTTT	CASRRTRDRDEKLFF
TRBJ2-3	-	TRBD2	TRBV5-6	TGTGCCAGCAGCCCGGAACTAGCGGCTAGCACAGATACGCAGTATTTT	CASSPELAASTDTQYF
TRBJ2-7	few	-	TRBV29-1	TGCAGCGGGCAGGGTGGTTACGAGCAGTACTTC	CSGQGGYEQYF
TRBJ2-3	-	-	TRBV6-2/TRBV6-3	TGTGCCAGCAGTTTTACAATATCGGCAGATACGCAGTATTTT	CASSFTISADTQYF
TRBJ1-2	-	TRBD1	TRBV29-1	TGCAGCGCTGCCAGGGGGCAGGGTACGGGCTACACCTTC	CSAARGQGTGYTF
TRBJ2-2	-	TRBD2	TRBV12-3/TRBV12-4	TGTGCCAGCAGTTTGGGAGCGGGAGGGACCCTCACCGGGGAGCTGTTTTTT	CASSLGAGGTLTGELFF